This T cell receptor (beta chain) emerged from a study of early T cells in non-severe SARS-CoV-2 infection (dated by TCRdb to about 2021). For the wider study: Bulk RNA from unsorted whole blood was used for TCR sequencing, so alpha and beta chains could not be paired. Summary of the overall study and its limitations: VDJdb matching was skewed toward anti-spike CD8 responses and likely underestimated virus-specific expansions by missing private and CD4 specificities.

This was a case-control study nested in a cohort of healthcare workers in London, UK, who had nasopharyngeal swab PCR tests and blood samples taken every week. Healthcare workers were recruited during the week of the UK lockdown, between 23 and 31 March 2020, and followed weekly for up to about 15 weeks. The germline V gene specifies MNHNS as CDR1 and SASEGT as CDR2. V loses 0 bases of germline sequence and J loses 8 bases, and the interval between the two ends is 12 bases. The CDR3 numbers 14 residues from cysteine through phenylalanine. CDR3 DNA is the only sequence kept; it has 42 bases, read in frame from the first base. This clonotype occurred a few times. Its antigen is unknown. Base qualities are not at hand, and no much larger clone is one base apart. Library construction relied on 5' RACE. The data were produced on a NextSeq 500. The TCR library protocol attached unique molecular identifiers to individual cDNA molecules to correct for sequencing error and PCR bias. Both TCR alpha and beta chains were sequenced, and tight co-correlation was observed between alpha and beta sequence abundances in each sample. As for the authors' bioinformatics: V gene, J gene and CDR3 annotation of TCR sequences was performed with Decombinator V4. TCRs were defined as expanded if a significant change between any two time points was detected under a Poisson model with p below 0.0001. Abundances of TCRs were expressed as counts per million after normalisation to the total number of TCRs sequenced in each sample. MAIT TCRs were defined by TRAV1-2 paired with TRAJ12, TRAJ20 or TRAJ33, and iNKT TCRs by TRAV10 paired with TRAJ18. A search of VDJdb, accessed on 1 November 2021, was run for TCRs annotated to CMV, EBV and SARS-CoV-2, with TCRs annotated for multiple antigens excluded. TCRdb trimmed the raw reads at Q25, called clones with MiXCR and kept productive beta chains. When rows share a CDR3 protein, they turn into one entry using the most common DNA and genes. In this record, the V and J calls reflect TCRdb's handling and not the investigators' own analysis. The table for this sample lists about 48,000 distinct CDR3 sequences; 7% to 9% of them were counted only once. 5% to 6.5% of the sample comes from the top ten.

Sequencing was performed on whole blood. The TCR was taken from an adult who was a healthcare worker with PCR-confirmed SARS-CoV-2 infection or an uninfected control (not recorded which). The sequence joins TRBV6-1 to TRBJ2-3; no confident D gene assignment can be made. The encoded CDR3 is CASSEALLYGTQYF. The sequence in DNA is TGTGCCAGCAGTGAAGCGCTTCTTTACGGTACGCAGTATTTT.